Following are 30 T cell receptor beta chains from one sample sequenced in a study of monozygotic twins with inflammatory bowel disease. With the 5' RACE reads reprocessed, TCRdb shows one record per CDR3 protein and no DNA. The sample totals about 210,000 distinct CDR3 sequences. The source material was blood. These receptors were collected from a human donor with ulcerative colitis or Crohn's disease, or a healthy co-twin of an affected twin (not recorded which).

CDR3 protein: CASSPPQGRYYGYTF. The genes are TRBV7-2 and TRBJ1-2. Germline V gene lookup returns CDR1 SGHTA and CDR2 FQGNSA. This CDR3 contains 15 residues.

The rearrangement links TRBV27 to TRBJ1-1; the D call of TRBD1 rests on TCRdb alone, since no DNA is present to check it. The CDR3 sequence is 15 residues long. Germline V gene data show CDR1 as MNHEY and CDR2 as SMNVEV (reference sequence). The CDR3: CASSPDRGGPTEAFF.

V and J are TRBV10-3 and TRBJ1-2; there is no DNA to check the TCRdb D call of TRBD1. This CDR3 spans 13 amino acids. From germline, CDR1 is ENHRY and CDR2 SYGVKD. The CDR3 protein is CASRTDQLYGYTF.

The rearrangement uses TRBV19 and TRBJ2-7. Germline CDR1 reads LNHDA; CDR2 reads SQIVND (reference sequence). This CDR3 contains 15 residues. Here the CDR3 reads CASSIGHSKAYEQYF.

The CDR3 loop reads CASTLGASLNLANEQFF. J is TRBJ2-1 and V is TRBV7-9; TCRdb indicates TRBD2, and absent DNA this call remains unverified. The CDR3 is 17 residues long. Looked up from germline, CDR1 is SEHNR and CDR2 is FQNEAQ (reference sequence). The variable domain in full, with the rest retrieved from reference TRBV7-9 and TRBJ2-1, is DTGVSQNPRHKITKRGQNVTFRCDPISEHNRLYWYRQTLGQGPEFLTYFQNEAQLEKSRLLSDRFSAERPKGSFSTLEIQRTEQGDSAMYLCASTLGASLNLANEQFFGPGTRLTVL.

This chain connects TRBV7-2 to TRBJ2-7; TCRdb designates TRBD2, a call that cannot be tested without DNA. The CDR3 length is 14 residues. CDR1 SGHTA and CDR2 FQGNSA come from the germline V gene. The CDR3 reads CASSLVGLHYEQYF. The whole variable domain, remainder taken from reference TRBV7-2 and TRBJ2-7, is GAGVSQSPSNKVTEKGKDVELRCDPISGHTALYWYRQSLGQGLEFLIYFQGNSAPDKSGLPSDRFSAERTGGSVSTLTIQRTQQEDSAVYLCASSLVGLHYEQYFGPGTRLTVT.

The CDR3 here is CSGSGTSGGTDTQYF. The chain recombines TRBV29-1 with TRBJ2-3; the D call from TCRdb, TRBD2, cannot be confirmed without DNA. This CDR3 has 15 amino acids. The V gene's germline CDR1 is SQVTM and CDR2 ANQGSEA.

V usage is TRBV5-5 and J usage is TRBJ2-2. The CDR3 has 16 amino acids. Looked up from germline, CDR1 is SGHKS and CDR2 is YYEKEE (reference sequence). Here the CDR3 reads CASSFIPMENTGELFF.

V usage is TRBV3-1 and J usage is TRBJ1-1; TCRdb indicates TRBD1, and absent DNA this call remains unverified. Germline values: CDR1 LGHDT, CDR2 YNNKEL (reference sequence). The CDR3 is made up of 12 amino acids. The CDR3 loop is CASSQWTGQAFF.

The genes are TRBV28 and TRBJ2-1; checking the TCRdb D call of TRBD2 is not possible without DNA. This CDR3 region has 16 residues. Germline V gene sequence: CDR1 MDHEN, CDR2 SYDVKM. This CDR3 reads CATVRDFLLSYNEQFF.

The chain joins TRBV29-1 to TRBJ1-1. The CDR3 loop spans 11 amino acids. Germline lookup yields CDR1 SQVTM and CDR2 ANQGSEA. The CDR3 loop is CSGNLGTEAFF. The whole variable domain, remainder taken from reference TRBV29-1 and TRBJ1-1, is SAVISQKPSRDICQRGTSLTIQCQVDSQVTMMFWYRQQPGQSLTLIATANQGSEATYESGFVIDKFPISRPNLTFSTLTVSNMSPEDSSIYLCSGNLGTEAFFGQGTRLTVV.

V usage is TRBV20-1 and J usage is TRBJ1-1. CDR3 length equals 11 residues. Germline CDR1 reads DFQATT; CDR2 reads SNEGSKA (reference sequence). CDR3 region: CSARTSTEAFF.

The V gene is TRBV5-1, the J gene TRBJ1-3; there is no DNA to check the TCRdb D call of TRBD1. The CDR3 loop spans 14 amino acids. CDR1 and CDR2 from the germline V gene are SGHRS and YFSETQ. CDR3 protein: CASSPEAAGNTIYF. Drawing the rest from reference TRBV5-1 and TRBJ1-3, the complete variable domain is KAGVTQTPRYLIKTRGQQVTLSCSPISGHRSVSWYQQTPGQGLQFLFEYFSETQRNKGNFPGRFSGRQFSNSRSEMNVSTLELGDSALYLCASSPEAAGNTIYFGEGSWLTVV.

CDR3: CSASRDITDTQYF. This sequence joins TRBV20-1 and TRBJ2-3; TCRdb selects TRBD1, and the lack of DNA leaves this call unchecked. Germline V gene lookup returns CDR1 DFQATT and CDR2 SNEGSKA (reference sequence). CDR3 length: 13 residues.

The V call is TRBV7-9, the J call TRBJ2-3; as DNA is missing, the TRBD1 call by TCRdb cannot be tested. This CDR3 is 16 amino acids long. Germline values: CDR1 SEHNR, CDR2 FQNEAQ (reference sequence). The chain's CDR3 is CASSVRTGTRADTQYF.

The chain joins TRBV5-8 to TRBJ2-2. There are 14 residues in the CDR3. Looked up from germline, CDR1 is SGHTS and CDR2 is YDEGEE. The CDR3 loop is CASSLDFLSRELFF.

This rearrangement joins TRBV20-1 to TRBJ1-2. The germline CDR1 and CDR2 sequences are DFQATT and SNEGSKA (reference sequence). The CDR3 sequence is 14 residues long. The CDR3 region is CSARGVGLGLGYTF.

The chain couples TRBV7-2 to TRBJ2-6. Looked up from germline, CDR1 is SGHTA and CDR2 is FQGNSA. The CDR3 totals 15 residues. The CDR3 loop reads CASSRDSPGANVLTF.

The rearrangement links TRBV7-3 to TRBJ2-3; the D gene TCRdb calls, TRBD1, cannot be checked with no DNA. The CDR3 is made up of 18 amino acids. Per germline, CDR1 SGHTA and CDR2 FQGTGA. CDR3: CASSPLASGTGRTDTQYF.

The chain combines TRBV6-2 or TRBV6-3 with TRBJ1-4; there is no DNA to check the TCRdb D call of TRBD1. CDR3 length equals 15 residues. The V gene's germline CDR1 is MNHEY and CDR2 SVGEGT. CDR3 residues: CASSGHLGTNEKLFF.

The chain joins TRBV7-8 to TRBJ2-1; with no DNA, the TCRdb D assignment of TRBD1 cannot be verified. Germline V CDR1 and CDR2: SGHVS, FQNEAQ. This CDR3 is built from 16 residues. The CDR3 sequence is CASSATGGLGHDEQFF.

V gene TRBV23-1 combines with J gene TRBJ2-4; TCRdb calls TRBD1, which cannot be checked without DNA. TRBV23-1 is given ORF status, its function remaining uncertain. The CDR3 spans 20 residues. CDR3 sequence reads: CAAGSDGGQGVELAKNMQYF.

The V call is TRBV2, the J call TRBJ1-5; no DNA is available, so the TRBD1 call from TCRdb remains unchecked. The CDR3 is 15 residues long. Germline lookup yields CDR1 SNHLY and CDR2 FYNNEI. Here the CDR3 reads CASSKGQVSNQPQHF.

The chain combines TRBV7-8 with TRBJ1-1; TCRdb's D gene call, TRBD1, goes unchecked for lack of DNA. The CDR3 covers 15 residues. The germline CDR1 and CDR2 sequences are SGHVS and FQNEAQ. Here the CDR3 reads CASSSRTGGLTEAFF. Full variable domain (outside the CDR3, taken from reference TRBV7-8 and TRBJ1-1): GAGVSQSPRYKVAKRGQDVALRCDPISGHVSLFWYQQALGQGPEFLTYFQNEAQLDKSGLPSDRFFAERPEGSVSTLKIQRTQQEDSAVYLCASSSRTGGLTEAFFGQGTRLTVV.

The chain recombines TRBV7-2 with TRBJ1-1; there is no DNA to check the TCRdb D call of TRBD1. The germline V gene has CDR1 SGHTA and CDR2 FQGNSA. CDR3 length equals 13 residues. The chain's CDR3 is CASSLAQGLEAFF.

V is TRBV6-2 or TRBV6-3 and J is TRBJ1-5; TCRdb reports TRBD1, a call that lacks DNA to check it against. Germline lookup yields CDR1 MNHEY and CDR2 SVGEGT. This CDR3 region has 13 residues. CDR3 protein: CASAGQARQPQHF.

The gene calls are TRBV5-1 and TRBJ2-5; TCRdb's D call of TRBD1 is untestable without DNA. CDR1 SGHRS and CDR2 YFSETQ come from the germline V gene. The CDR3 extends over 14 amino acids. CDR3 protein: CASRLTGYTETQYF. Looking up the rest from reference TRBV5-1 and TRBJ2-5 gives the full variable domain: KAGVTQTPRYLIKTRGQQVTLSCSPISGHRSVSWYQQTPGQGLQFLFEYFSETQRNKGNFPGRFSGRQFSNSRSEMNVSTLELGDSALYLCASRLTGYTETQYFGPGTRLLVL.

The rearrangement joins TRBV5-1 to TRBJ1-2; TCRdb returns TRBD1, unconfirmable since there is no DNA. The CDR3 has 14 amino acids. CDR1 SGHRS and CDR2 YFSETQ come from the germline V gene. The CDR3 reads CASSWGTGSYGYTF.

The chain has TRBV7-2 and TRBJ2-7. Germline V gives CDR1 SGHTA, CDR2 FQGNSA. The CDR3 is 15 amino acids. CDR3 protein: CASSSQAPGPYEQYF.

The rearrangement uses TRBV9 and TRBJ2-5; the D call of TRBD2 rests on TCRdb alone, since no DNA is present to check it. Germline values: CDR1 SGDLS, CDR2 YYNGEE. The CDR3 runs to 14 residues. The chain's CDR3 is CASSVESGPETQYF.